Below, 12 T cell receptor beta chains from the same sample are listed, as sequenced in a study of cytomegalovirus exposure and HLA in healthy donors. This PCR relied on a set of 60 Vbeta primers and 13 Jbeta primers. Profiling relied on immunoSEQ multiplex PCR, and the TCRdb table lists in-frame clones only, not all of them. The sample includes 150,000 to 200,000 clones, nearly 80% of them seen just once. Specimen: PBMCs. The receptors come from a man aged 45 to 65 in good health and CMV-seropositive.

In its sample, this clone was seen a few times. The rearrangement joins TRBV6-1 to TRBJ2-2; 7 nucleotides line up with TRBD2. CDR3 size: 15 residues. The V and J ends lost 4 bases and 1 base, in that order; junction bases with no gene match: 3. Germline-derived CDR1 and CDR2 are MNHNS and SASEGT. DNA of the CDR3: TGTGCCAGCAGTGTCGGCGGGGGGAACACCGGGGAGCTGTTTTTT. Translating it yields CASSVGGGNTGELFF.

This chain joins TRBV30 and TRBJ2-2; 7 nucleotides match TRBD1. Trimming took 5 bases from V and 3 from J; bases not matched to a gene: 9. This CDR3 region has 15 residues. CDR1 and CDR2 (germline): GTSNPN, SVGIG (reference sequence). Here the CDR3 reads CAWARRDSHTGELFF. CDR3 bases: TGTGCCTGGGCCCGACGGGACAGCCACACCGGGGAGCTGTTTTTT. Combining the CDR3 with reference TRBV30 and TRBJ2-2 gives the whole variable domain SQTIHQWPATLVQPVGSPLSLECTVEGTSNPNLYWYRQAAGRGLQLLFYSVGIGQISSEVPQNLSASRPQDRQFILSSKKLLLSDSGFYLCAWARRDSHTGELFFGEGSRLTVL.

The rearrangement links TRBV19 to TRBJ1-5; D is possibly TRBD1 (5 bases). The CDR3 is made up of 17 amino acids. From germline, CDR1 is LNHDA and CDR2 SQIVND (reference sequence). V shed 5 bases and J shed 2 bases, with 19 bases lying between them. The CDR3: CASSLQEGRYGNQPQHF. In nucleotides, the CDR3 is TGTGCCAGTAGTTTACAGGAGGGGAGGTACGGCAATCAGCCCCAGCATTTT.

This chain uses TRBV7-3 with TRBJ2-3, with D perhaps TRBD2 (6 bases). The V end was cut by 2 bases, the J end by 2 bases, with 14 bases between. CDR1 and CDR2 from the germline V gene are SGHTA and FQGTGA. The CDR3 loop spans 16 amino acids. The CDR3 region is CASSLGGSGSTDTQYF. The DNA for the CDR3 is TGTGCCAGCAGCTTAGGGGGGTCCGGGTCCACAGATACGCAGTATTTT.

V usage is TRBV6-1 and J usage is TRBJ2-5, with no clear D. Looked up from germline, CDR1 is MNHNS and CDR2 is SASEGT. The CDR3 length is 14 residues. V was pared by 8 bases and J by 5 bases, with 18 bases between. CDR3 sequence (DNA): TGTGCCAGCTTCCTGTATCTGACCGGGGAGACCCAGTACTTC. Its translation is CASFLYLTGETQYF.

The chain recombines TRBV14 with TRBJ2-3; 13 bases match TRBD2. The CDR3 loop spans 18 amino acids. CDR1 is SGHDN and CDR2 is FVKESK in the germline V gene. Unmatched junction bases numbered 7, after V lost 2 bases and J lost 2 bases. DNA for the CDR3: TGTGCCAGCAGCCAAACTAGCGGGGGGGCCAGATCCACAGATACGCAGTATTTT. Translating gives CASSQTSGGARSTDTQYF.

The chain is built from TRBV7-3 and TRBJ2-6, with TRBD1 as a possible D gene (6 bases). The V end lost 5 bases, the J end lost 0 bases, and 17 bases lay between the germline ends. This CDR3 is 18 amino acids long. In germline, CDR1 is SGHTA, CDR2 FQGTGA. The CDR3 DNA is TGTGCCAGCAGCCACCGGGACAAGGGCTACTCTGGGGCCAACGTCCTGACTTTC. This codes for CASSHRDKGYSGANVLTF.

The chain has TRBV5-1 and TRBJ2-1, with unresolved D. Deletions cut 0 bases from V and 3 bases from J, with 16 bases between. This CDR3 comprises 17 residues. Germline values: CDR1 SGHRS, CDR2 YFSETQ. The CDR3 coding sequence is TGCGCCAGCAGCTTGGATTCACAGCCCACTTACTACAATGAGCAGTTCTTC. Translating it yields CASSLDSQPTYYNEQFF.

Comment on this clone: The junction departs from germline at one end; a sequencing error may be responsible. CDR3 DNA sequence: TGTGCCAGCAGTGCCTCACAGGGGGAGATACGCAGTAATTTT. Its protein is CASSASQGEIRSNF. V is TRBV27 and J is TRBJ2-3; 8 positions match TRBD1. The CDR3 extends over 14 amino acids. CDR1 is MNHEY and CDR2 is SMNVEV in the germline V gene (reference sequence).

The chain combines TRBV6-1 with TRBJ1-1; a possible D gene is TRBD1 (6 bases). From germline, CDR1 is MNHNS and CDR2 SASEGT. The CDR3 extends over 15 amino acids. The CDR3 nucleotides read TGTGCAACCCCGGCAGGGGTATACATGAACACTGAAGCTTTCTTT. Translating it yields CATPAGVYMNTEAFF.

This rearrangement joins TRBV4-1 to TRBJ2-7; 7 bases align to TRBD2. CDR1 and CDR2 from the germline V gene are MGHRA and YSYEKL. This CDR3 region has 15 residues. With 0 bases clipped from V and 3 bases from J, the junction kept 5 bases outside the gene matches. This chain's CDR3 is CASSQEPGLIYEQYF. CDR3 nucleotide sequence: TGCGCCAGCAGCCAAGAACCGGGACTAATCTACGAGCAGTACTTC.

This chain links TRBV15 with TRBJ1-5; D gene unclear. V was trimmed by 1 base and J by 0 bases, leaving 7 bases between them. Germline loops: CDR1 LNHNV, CDR2 YYDKDF (reference sequence). This CDR3 comprises 15 residues. In DNA form, the CDR3 reads TGTGCCACCAGCAGAGCCCGGGGTAGCAATCAGCCCCAGCATTTT. Protein: CATSRARGSNQPQHF.